This TCR beta chain is drawn from a study of T cell repertoires in cytomegalovirus infection. This clonotype was detected once. The target antigen is unknown. Study-level results: The study found HLA-C-restricted CMV-specific TCR beta clonotypes dominating the ex vivo response. Cumulative frequency of public TCR beta families picked out carriers of CMV plus the relevant HLA.

With 3 bases removed from V and 5 bases from J, the gap between germline ends came to 10 bases. The CDR3 consists of 13 residues. The germline V gene encodes CDR1 MNHEY and CDR2 SMNVEV (reference sequence). TCRdb re-derived calls from the reads in MiXCR, one entry per CDR3 protein. The sample lists about 450,000 distinct CDR3 sequences, under 40% occurring once. The source of this sequence is a human donor in good health (CMV status not recorded). Some clones in this sample may be carry-over from other donors' samples. The chain is built from TRBV27 and TRBJ2-5; D gene ambiguous. Input material: PBMCs. CDR3 region: CASSFSVLETQYF. DNA for the CDR3: TGTGCCAGCAGTTTTTCTGTTCTGGAGACCCAGTACTTC.